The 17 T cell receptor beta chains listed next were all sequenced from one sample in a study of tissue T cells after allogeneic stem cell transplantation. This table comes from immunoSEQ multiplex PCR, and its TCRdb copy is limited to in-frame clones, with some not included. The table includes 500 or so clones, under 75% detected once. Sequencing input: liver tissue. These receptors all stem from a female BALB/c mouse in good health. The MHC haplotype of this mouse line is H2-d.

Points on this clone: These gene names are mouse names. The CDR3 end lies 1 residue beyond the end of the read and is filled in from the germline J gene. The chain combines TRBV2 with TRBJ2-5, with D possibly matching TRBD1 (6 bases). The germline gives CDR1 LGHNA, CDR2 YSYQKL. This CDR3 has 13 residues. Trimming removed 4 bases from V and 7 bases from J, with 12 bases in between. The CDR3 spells CASSRSRGHTQYF. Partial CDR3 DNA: TGTGCCAGCAGCCGAAGCAGGGGACACACCCAGTAC. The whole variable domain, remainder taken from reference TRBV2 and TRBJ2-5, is DPKIIQKPKYLVAVTGSEKILICEQYLGHNAMYWYRQSAKKPLEFMFSYSYQKLMDNQTASSRFQPQSSKKNHLDLQITALKPDDSATYFCASSRSRGHTQYFGPGTRLLVL.

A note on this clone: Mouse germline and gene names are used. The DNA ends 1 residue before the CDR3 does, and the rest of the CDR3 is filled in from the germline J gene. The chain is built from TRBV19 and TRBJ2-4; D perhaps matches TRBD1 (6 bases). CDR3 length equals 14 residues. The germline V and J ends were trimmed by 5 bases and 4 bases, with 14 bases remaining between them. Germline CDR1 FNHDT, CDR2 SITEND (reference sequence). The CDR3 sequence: CASSPTGIENTLYF. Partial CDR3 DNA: TGTGCCAGCAGCCCCACAGGGATAGAAAACACCTTGTAC.

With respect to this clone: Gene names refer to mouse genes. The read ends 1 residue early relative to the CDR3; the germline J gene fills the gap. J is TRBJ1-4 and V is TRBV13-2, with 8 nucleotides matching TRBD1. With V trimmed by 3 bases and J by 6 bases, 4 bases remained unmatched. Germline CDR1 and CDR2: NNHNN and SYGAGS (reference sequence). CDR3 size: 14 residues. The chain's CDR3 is CASGGPGGHERLFF. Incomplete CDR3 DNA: TGTGCCAGCGGTGGCCCAGGGGGCCACGAAAGATTATTT.

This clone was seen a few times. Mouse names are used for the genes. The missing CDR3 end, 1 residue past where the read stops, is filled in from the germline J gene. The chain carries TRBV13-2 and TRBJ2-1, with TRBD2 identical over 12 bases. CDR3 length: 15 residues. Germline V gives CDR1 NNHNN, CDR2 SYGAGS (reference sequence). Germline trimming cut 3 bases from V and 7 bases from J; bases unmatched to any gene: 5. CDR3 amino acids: CASGAGTGGRAEQFF. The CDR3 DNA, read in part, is TGTGCCAGCGGTGCCGGGACTGGGGGGAGAGCTGAGCAGTTC.

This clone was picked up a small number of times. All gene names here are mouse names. CDR3 bases read: TGTGCCAGCAGTACCCGCAGGGGTAACTATGCTGAGCAGTTC. Amino acids: CASSTRRGNYAEQF. Given in full, the CDR3 is CASSTRRGNYAEQFF. The chain is built from TRBV19 and TRBJ2-1; tentative D call: TRBD1 (6 bases). The sequenced fragment ends 1 residue before the CDR3 boundary, so the rest is inferred from the germline J gene. Per germline, CDR1 FNHDT and CDR2 SITEND (reference sequence). The V end was cut by 3 bases, the J end by 0 bases, with 10 bases between. The CDR3 sequence is 15 residues long.

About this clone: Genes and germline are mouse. The DNA read from the CDR3 is TGTGCCAGCGGTGATGCGACAGTCCAAGACACCCAGTAC. This translates into CASGDATVQDTQY. The whole CDR3 sequence reads CASGDATVQDTQYF. The J gene is TRBJ2-5, the V gene TRBV13-2; D may be TRBD1 (5 bases). The CDR3 end falls 1 residue outside the read, so it is completed with the germline J gene. Germline V lookup: CDR1 NNHNN, CDR2 SYGAGS (reference sequence). Between the trimmed V and J ends, which lost 0 bases and 2 bases, there was a span of 7 bases. CDR3 length equals 14 residues.

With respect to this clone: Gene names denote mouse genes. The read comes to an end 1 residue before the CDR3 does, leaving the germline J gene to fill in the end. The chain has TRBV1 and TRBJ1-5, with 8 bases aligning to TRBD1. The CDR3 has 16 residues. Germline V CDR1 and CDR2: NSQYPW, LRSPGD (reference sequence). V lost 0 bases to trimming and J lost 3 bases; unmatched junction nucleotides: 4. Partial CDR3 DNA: TGCACCTGCAGTGCAGAAGGGACAGGTGTCAACCAGGCTCCGCTT. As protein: CTCSAEGTGVNQAPL. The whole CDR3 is CTCSAEGTGVNQAPLF.

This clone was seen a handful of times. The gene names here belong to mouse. The covered CDR3 bases are TGTGCCAGCAGTGGGGGGACTGGGGGTCGTGAACAGTAC. Amino acids: CASSGGTGGREQY. The CDR3, in full, reads CASSGGTGGREQYF. The gene calls are TRBV13-3 and TRBJ2-7, with TRBD2 matching over 11 bases. The read ends 1 residue shy of where the CDR3 ends; the end is completed using the germline J gene. V shed 3 bases and J 6 bases; nucleotides not matched to a gene: 5. The CDR3 consists of 14 residues. Germline V CDR1 and CDR2: NNHDY, SYVADS.

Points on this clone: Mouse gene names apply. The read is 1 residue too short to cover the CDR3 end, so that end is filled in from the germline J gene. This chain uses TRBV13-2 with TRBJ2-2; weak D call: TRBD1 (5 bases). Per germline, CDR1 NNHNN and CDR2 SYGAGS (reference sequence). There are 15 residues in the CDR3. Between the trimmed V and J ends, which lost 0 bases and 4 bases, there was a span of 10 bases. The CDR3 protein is CASGDAQEGTGQLYF. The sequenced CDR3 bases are TGTGCCAGCGGTGATGCACAGGAAGGCACCGGGCAGCTCTAC.

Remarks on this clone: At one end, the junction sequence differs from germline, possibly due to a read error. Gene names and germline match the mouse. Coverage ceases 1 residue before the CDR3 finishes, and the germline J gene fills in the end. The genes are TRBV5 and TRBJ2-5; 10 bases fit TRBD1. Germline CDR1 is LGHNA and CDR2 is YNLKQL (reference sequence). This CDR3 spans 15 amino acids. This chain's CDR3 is CAGSQTDRGLDTQYF. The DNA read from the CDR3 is TGTGCCGGCAGCCAAACAGACAGGGGGCTAGACACCCAGTAC.

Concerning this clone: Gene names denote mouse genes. CDR3 DNA (partial): TGTGCCTGGGACTTGGGGGGGTCAAACACCGGGCAGCTCTAC. This codes for CAWDLGGSNTGQLY. The entire CDR3 reads CAWDLGGSNTGQLYF. The J gene is TRBJ2-2, the V gene TRBV31, with 8 bases that match TRBD2. The CDR3 goes on 1 residue after the read ends, and that part is filled in from the germline J gene. The CDR3 has 15 amino acids. V was clipped by 5 bases and J by 0 bases; unmatched bases: 5. The germline V gene encodes CDR1 GKSSPN and CDR2 SITVG. Full variable domain (missing parts from reference TRBV31 and TRBJ2-2): AQTIHQWPVAEIKAVGSPLSLGCTIKGKSSPNLYWYWQATGGTLQQLFYSITVGQVESVVQLNLSASRPKDDQFILSTEKLLLSHSGFYLCAWDLGGSNTGQLYFGEGSKLTVL.

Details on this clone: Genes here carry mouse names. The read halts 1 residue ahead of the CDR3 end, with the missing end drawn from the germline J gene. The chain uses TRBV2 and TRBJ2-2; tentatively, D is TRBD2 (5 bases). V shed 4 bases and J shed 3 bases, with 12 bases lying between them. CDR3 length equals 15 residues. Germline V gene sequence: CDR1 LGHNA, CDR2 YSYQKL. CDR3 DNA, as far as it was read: TGTGCCAGCAGCCCCTCTGGGCAGGACACCGGGCAGCTCTAC. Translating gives CASSPSGQDTGQLY. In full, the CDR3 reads CASSPSGQDTGQLYF.

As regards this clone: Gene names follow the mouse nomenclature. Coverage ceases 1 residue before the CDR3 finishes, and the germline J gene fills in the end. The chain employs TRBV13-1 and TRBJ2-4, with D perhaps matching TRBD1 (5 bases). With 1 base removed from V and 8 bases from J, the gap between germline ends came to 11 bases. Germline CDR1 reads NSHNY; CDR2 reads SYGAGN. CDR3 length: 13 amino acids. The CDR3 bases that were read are TGTGCCAGCAGTGATCGCAGGGAAGGCACCTTGTAC. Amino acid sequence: CASSDRREGTLY. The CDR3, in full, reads CASSDRREGTLYF.

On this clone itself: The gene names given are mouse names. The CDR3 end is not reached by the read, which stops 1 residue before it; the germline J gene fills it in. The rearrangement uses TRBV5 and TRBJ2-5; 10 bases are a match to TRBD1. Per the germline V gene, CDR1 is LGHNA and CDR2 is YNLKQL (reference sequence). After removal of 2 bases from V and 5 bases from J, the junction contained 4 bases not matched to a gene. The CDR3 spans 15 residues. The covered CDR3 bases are TGTGCCAGCAGCCAAACAGACAGGGGGCTAGACACCCAGTAC. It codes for CASSQTDRGLDTQY. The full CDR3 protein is CASSQTDRGLDTQYF.

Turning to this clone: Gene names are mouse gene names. The DNA read from the CDR3 is TGTGCTAGCAATAGTGCAGAAACGCTGTAT. The encoded protein is CASNSAETLY. The CDR3, in full, reads CASNSAETLYF. The V gene is TRBV29, the J gene TRBJ2-3; D ambiguous. With the read ending 1 residue before the CDR3 end, the germline J gene is used to fill in that end. The V and J ends lost 7 bases and 0 bases respectively, with 2 bases between them. Per the germline V gene, CDR1 is MSHET and CDR2 is SYDVDS. The CDR3 is 11 amino acids. Filled out from reference TRBV29 and TRBJ2-3, the complete variable domain reads DMKVTQMPRYLIKRMGENVLLECGQDMSHETMYWYRQDPGLGLQLIYISYDVDSNSEGDIPKGYRVSRKKREHFSLILDSAKTNQTSVYFCASNSAETLYFGSGTRLTVL.

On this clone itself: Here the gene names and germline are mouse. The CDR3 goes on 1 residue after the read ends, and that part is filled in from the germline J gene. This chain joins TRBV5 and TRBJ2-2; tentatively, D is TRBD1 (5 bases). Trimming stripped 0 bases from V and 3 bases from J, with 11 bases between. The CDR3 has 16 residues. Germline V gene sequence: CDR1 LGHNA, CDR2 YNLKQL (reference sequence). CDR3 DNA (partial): TGTGCCAGCAGCCAAGACAGGGAATGGTACACCGGGCAGCTCTAC. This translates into CASSQDREWYTGQLY. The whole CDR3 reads CASSQDREWYTGQLYF.

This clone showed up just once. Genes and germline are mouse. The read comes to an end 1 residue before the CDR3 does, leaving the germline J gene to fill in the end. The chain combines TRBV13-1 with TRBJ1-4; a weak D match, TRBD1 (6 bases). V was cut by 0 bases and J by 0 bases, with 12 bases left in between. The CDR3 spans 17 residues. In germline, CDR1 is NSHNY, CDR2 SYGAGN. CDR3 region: CASSDAGTWISNERLFF. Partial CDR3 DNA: TGTGCCAGCAGTGATGCCGGGACATGGATTTCCAACGAAAGATTATTT.